Reported below is one T cell receptor beta chain. Its target is unknown. This sample is drawn from a study of cytomegalovirus exposure and HLA in healthy donors. Notes on the study in general: Rare TCR sequences dominated, though some public TCRs recurred in many donors. Among TCR beta chains of equal frequency, HLA-associated ones were more clonally expanded in a later analysis. Reports indicated that the classifier achieved high specificity and sensitivity in diagnosing cytomegalovirus status.

The PCR used 60 Vbeta and 13 Jbeta primers. Measured with immunoSEQ multiplex PCR; TCRdb has only the in-frame clones, and not every one. Of 120,000 or so clones detected, about 80% appear once; the ten largest clones hold 2.5% to 3%. Germline V gene data show CDR1 as MDHEN and CDR2 as SYDVKM. With 2 bases removed from V and 7 bases from J, the gap between germline ends came to 14 bases. The CDR3 spans 15 residues. Sequenced sample: PBMCs. The chain has TRBV28 and TRBJ1-4; tentatively, D is TRBD1 (5 bases). The receptor was isolated from a woman aged 55 to 70 in good health and CMV-seropositive. The CDR3 region is CASSLGGWEREKLFF. DNA of the CDR3: TGTGCCAGCAGTTTAGGGGGGTGGGAGCGTGAAAAACTGTTTTTT. The full variable domain, its missing parts supplied by reference TRBV28 and TRBJ1-4, is DVKVTQSSRYLVKRTGEKVFLECVQDMDHENMFWYRQDPGLGLRLIYFSYDVKMKEKGDIPEGYSVSREKKERFSLILESASTNQTSMYLCASSLGGWEREKLFFGSGTQLSVL.